In its sample, the clone carrying this T cell receptor (beta chain) was seen many times. What it binds is unknown. TCRdb reprocessed the reads with MiXCR, giving one entry per CDR3 protein. The profile shows under 350,000 distinct CDR3 sequences, more than 8% of them singletons. Trimming left V 6 bases short and J 4 bases short, with 10 bases between. CDR3 size: 12 residues. Per the germline V gene, CDR1 is MDHEN and CDR2 is SYDVKM. The data belong to a study of T cell repertoires in cytomegalovirus infection. General study results and limits: Clonotype analysis showed dominance of the ex vivo response by HLA-C-restricted CMV-specific TCR beta clonotypes.

The chain uses TRBV28 and TRBJ2-7; D gene uncertain. The source material was PBMCs. The sequence derives from a human donor in good health (CMV status not recorded). Some clones in this sample may be carry-over from other donors' samples. The DNA of the CDR3 is TGTGCCAGCAGCTTAACAGCTTACGAGCAGTACTTC. This gives the protein CASSLTAYEQYF.